This paragraph covers one TCR beta chain sequence. The same CDR3 arises from other DNA sequences in this sample as well. These data are taken from a study of blood T cell repertoires in COVID-19. The CDR3 has 14 amino acids. V was clipped by 3 bases and J by 5 bases; unmatched bases: 4. Germline V gene data show CDR1 as SGHAT and CDR2 as FQNNGV. Repertoires were generated with immunoSEQ multiplex PCR, while TCRdb's copy carries only in-frame clones and drops some. In the table there are fewer than 90,000 clones, roughly 91% of which are singletons. The sample consisted of peripheral blood. This clonotype was obtained from a human donor in a cohort sampled during active COVID-19. J is TRBJ2-5 and V is TRBV11-2, with 9 bases identical to TRBD1. The CDR3 nucleotides read TGTGCCAGCAGCTTTGGGACAGGGAGGGAGACCCAGTACTTC. Translation gives CASSFGTGRETQYF.